These 3 T cell receptor beta chains share one sample of origin, sequenced in a study of regulatory T cells in long-lasting Graves disease. Through Arm-PCR of CDR3 regions and iRepertoire HTBI primers, TCR beta libraries were built. TCRdb fed the multiplex PCR reads into MiXCR, producing one record per CDR3 protein. The sample consists of about 430,000 distinct CDR3 sequences, approximately 22% of them appearing once. Time point given: persistent/refractory GD, antithyroid drugs over 5 years with positive TRAb. PBMC RNA served as the TCR library source. The input for sequencing was peripheral blood mononuclear cells (PBMCs), taken when the disease was refractory, from a patient treated with antithyroid drugs. These TCRs come from a female donor with Graves disease.

This clonotype appeared many times. The gene calls are TRBV28 and TRBJ2-2; 10 positions agree with TRBD1. CDR3 length: 17 amino acids. The germline V gene encodes CDR1 MDHEN and CDR2 SYDVKM. The J segment lost 4 bases and the V segment lost 1 base, leaving 6 bases of the junction unmatched. Here the CDR3 reads CASSLSGTGVFTGELFF. Written as DNA, the CDR3 is TGTGCCAGCAGTTTATCAGGGACAGGGGTTTTCACCGGGGAGCTGTTTTTT.

V and J are TRBV20-1 and TRBJ1-1; tentatively, D is TRBD1 (6 bases). With 0 bases removed from V and 3 bases from J, the gap between germline ends came to 14 bases. The CDR3 has 15 amino acids. The germline CDR1 and CDR2 sequences are DFQATT and SNEGSKA (reference sequence). CDR3 in DNA: TGCAGTGCTAGAGATGGGAGGGGGGGTCACACTGAAGCTTTCTTT. As protein: CSARDGRGGHTEAFF.

Concerning this clonotype itself: A single base separates this from a much larger clone, so it may be a read error. The chain has TRBV13 and TRBJ2-5; TRBD2 might be the D (5 bases). Per germline, CDR1 PRHDT and CDR2 FYEKMQ (reference sequence). This CDR3 has 15 amino acids. The ends were cut back, 1 base at V and 7 bases at J, with 16 bases in the middle. The CDR3 DNA follows: TGTGCCAGCAGCTTAGTTGGGGAAGAAGGAGGGACCCAGTACTTC. This translates into CASSLVGEEGGTQYF.